This T cell receptor beta chain derives from a study of T-cell reconstitution after alpha-beta-depleted transplantation in children. The ends were cut back, 0 bases at V and 5 bases at J, with 11 bases in the middle. The CDR3 is made up of 14 amino acids. Germline V gene sequence: CDR1 SGHRS, CDR2 YFSETQ. Study-wide points: By about two months after transplant, alpha-beta T cells reportedly arose from several hundred graft clones that had expanded. Diversity and T-cell counts at one year after transplant derived mostly from new T cells. TCRbeta diversity was high at day 60 in some patients (a result of surviving recipient T cells and thymic progenitors).

This clonotype was found many times. What it binds is unknown. Researchers prepared the TCRbeta library using unique molecular identifiers, the study reports. A single record per CDR3 protein comes from TCRdb applying MiXCR to the PCR reads. The table includes approximately 300,000 distinct CDR3 sequences, just over 7.5% detected once. This rearrangement joins TRBV5-1 to TRBJ1-1, with D unclear. The source of this sequence is a female patient between 2 and 15 years old who had a stem cell transplant for Fanconi anemia, so the T cells may come from the graft donor. Material: peripheral blood, obtained 360 days after TCRalphabeta/CD19-depleted stem cell transplant. The CDR3 nucleotides read TGCGCCAGCAGCTTGGGACGGGGAACGACTGAAGCTTTCTTT. Protein sequence: CASSLGRGTTEAFF. Drawing the rest from reference TRBV5-1 and TRBJ1-1, the complete variable domain is KAGVTQTPRYLIKTRGQQVTLSCSPISGHRSVSWYQQTPGQGLQFLFEYFSETQRNKGNFPGRFSGRQFSNSRSEMNVSTLELGDSALYLCASSLGRGTTEAFFGQGTRLTVV.